This TCR beta chain originates from a study of identical twins. One entry per CDR3 protein results from TCRdb running MiXCR on the 5' RACE reads. The repertoire includes around 290,000 distinct CDR3 sequences, roughly 10% of them detected once, and roughly 6.4% sits in the top ten. General study points: Twin-shared out-of-frame alpha sequences showed excess low generation probability.

This CDR3 is 14 amino acids long. With 7 bases removed from V and 0 bases from J, the gap between germline ends came to 11 bases. Germline loops: CDR1 MNHNS, CDR2 SASEGT. This clonotype was counted ten times or more. Its antigen is unidentified. The same data also went into a second study, on yellow fever vaccine responses in identical twins.

The chain has TRBV6-1 and TRBJ2-3, with a possible D match to TRBD2 (5 bases). The TCR was taken from a young woman in good health. Sequences were obtained from CD8+ T cells sorted from blood. The chain's CDR3 is CASTPWESTDTQYF. The CDR3 bases are TGTGCCAGCACCCCATGGGAGAGCACAGATACGCAGTATTTT.